One and the same sample provided the 28 T cell receptor beta chains below, sequenced in a study of identical twins. TCRdb recomputed calls from the 5' RACE reads with MiXCR, one row per CDR3 protein. The repertoire holds hundreds of thousands of distinct CDR3 sequences, roughly 6% seen once, with 1.5% to 2% in the top ten. The sample comprised naive T cells sorted from blood. These receptors came from a man aged 18-30 years in good health.

This clonotype was seen many times. This chain joins TRBV20-1 and TRBJ2-5, with 8 bases that match TRBD2. This CDR3 has 14 residues. Trimming cost V 5 bases and J 5 bases; bases outside gene matches: 10. CDR1 is DFQATT and CDR2 is SNEGSKA in the germline V gene (reference sequence). The CDR3, as DNA: TGCAGTGCTGATCCGGGACTAGGGCGGGAGACCCAGTACTTC. This sequence encodes CSADPGLGRETQYF.

This clonotype was seen many times. The chain combines TRBV5-5 with TRBJ2-3; D gene uncertain. The length of the CDR3 is 12 residues. The V gene's germline CDR1 is SGHKS and CDR2 YYEKEE (reference sequence). With 0 bases removed from V and 5 bases from J, the gap between germline ends came to 4 bases. CDR3 residues: CASSLVEDTQYF. DNA of the CDR3: TGTGCCAGCAGCTTGGTGGAAGATACGCAGTATTTT.

For the CDR3, the DNA is TGCGCCAGCAGTGCCCCTAACAGGACCCAGTACTTC. This encodes CASSAPNRTQYF. This chain uses TRBV10-2 with TRBJ2-5, with D hard to call. Between the trimmed V and J ends, which lost 4 bases and 7 bases, there was a span of 10 bases. This CDR3 has 12 residues. Germline assignment: CDR1 WSHSY and CDR2 SAAADI.

This clonotype was counted many times. The chain is built from TRBV20-1 and TRBJ2-2; 7 bases agree with TRBD1. The V gene's germline CDR1 is DFQATT and CDR2 SNEGSKA (reference sequence). J gave up 5 bases and V 4 bases, and 4 bases lay outside the gene matches. CDR3 length equals 13 residues. In nucleotides, the CDR3 is TGCAGTGCTATGACAGGGACGACCGGGGAGCTGTTTTTT. This codes for CSAMTGTTGELFF.

This chain connects TRBV4-1 to TRBJ2-5; D is uncertain. Germline CDR1 and CDR2: MGHRA and YSYEKL. The CDR3 runs 15 residues. V lost 1 base to trimming and J lost 7 bases, with 16 bases between them. For the CDR3, the DNA is TGCGCCAGCAGCCAAGCGGCCTGGGCCCTCGGGACCCAGTACTTC. As protein: CASSQAAWALGTQYF.

This clonotype was seen more than once but under ten times. The chain uses TRBV29-1 and TRBJ2-1; 10 bases align to TRBD2. Trimming removed 6 bases from V and 6 bases from J; junction bases left unmatched: 8. Germline CDR1 is SQVTM and CDR2 is ANQGSEA. This CDR3 has 14 residues. The CDR3 is CSVGRRLAGNEQFF. The CDR3 DNA sequence: TGCAGCGTGGGGAGGAGACTAGCGGGCAATGAGCAGTTCTTC.

This clonotype was detected a few times. Here the CDR3 reads CSVRTGTVNYGYTF. CDR3 DNA sequence: TGCAGCGTCCGAACCGGGACAGTCAACTATGGCTACACCTTC. This chain joins TRBV29-1 and TRBJ1-2, with 7 bases matching TRBD1. The length of the CDR3 is 14 residues. Trimming removed 6 bases from V and 2 bases from J; junction bases left unmatched: 9. The germline V gene has CDR1 SQVTM and CDR2 ANQGSEA. Combining the CDR3 with reference TRBV29-1 and TRBJ1-2 gives the whole variable domain SAVISQKPSRDICQRGTSLTIQCQVDSQVTMMFWYRQQPGQSLTLIATANQGSEATYESGFVIDKFPISRPNLTFSTLTVSNMSPEDSSIYLCSVRTGTVNYGYTFGSGTRLTVV.

The chain has TRBV20-1 and TRBJ2-3, with D hard to call. Germline V gives CDR1 DFQATT, CDR2 SNEGSKA (reference sequence). The CDR3 is made up of 13 amino acids. Trimming stripped 6 bases from V and 0 bases from J, with 10 bases between. For the CDR3, the DNA is TGCAGTGCGGGAACCCAAAGCACAGATACGCAGTATTTT. Encoded protein: CSAGTQSTDTQYF.

The table lists this clonotype with many counts. The CDR3 region has the DNA TGTGCCAGCAGTTTACTAGGAGCAACTAATGAAAAACTGTTTTTT. It codes for CASSLLGATNEKLFF. The chain has TRBV27 and TRBJ1-4; the D is unclear. Between the trimmed V and J ends, which lost 2 bases and 0 bases, there was a span of 7 bases. The CDR3 spans 15 residues. The germline CDR1 and CDR2 sequences are MNHEY and SMNVEV (reference sequence).

This clonotype showed up many times. The chain combines TRBV10-3 with TRBJ2-7; 13 bases are a match to TRBD2. After removal of 3 bases from V and 2 bases from J, the junction contained 7 bases not matched to a gene. The germline gives CDR1 ENHRY, CDR2 SYGVKD. The CDR3 contains 17 residues. The CDR3: CAISDPGLAGATYEQYV. The CDR3 nucleotides are TGTGCCATCAGTGATCCCGGACTAGCGGGAGCGACCTACGAGCAGTACGTC.

CDR3 amino acids: CASSPDIGRTRGRETQYF. DNA of the CDR3: TGTGCCAGCAGCCCGGACATTGGCCGCACTAGGGGGAGAGAGACCCAGTACTTC. The chain recombines TRBV27 with TRBJ2-5, with D possibly matching TRBD1 (6 bases). Trimming removed 6 bases at V and 4 bases at J, with 27 bases between. CDR1 and CDR2 (germline): MNHEY, SMNVEV (reference sequence). The CDR3 consists of 18 residues.

This chain connects TRBV11-2 to TRBJ2-1; no definite D call. CDR1 and CDR2 from the germline V gene are SGHAT and FQNNGV. V lost 1 base and J 10 bases, leaving 8 bases between the germline ends. This CDR3 contains 12 residues. CDR3 sequence (DNA): TGTGCCAGCAGCTTAGGGGTGATGGAGCAGTTCTTC. Its protein is CASSLGVMEQFF.

This clonotype was recorded at least ten times. V gene TRBV11-2 combines with J gene TRBJ1-1, with D perhaps TRBD1 (5 bases). The germline V and J ends were trimmed by 4 bases and 7 bases, with 10 bases remaining between them. The CDR3 sequence is 12 residues long. Per the germline V gene, CDR1 is SGHAT and CDR2 is FQNNGV. The CDR3 reads CASSWGTREAFF. CDR3 nucleotide sequence: TGTGCCAGCAGCTGGGGGACGCGTGAAGCTTTCTTT.

This clonotype was recorded a few times. This chain uses TRBV7-2 with TRBJ1-3, with D perhaps TRBD1 (6 bases). CDR1 and CDR2 (germline): SGHTA, FQGNSA. This CDR3 is 14 amino acids long. V gave up 5 bases and J gave up 4 bases, with 12 bases separating them. The CDR3: CASSNTGSGNTIYF. The CDR3, as DNA: TGTGCCAGCAGCAACACAGGGTCAGGAAACACCATATATTTT.

The chain combines TRBV5-5 with TRBJ2-7, with D hard to call. The CDR3 loop spans 14 amino acids. V was trimmed by 0 bases and J by 4 bases, leaving 11 bases between them. Germline V CDR1 and CDR2: SGHKS, YYEKEE (reference sequence). For the CDR3, the DNA is TGTGCCAGCAGCTTGGAGCCACAGAGTTACGAGCAGTACGTC. Amino acids: CASSLEPQSYEQYV.

This clonotype was picked up a small number of times. The CDR3 spells CSVPAYPNEQYF. Here the CDR3 DNA reads TGCAGCGTTCCCGCTTATCCTAACGAGCAGTACTTC. The chain links TRBV29-1 to TRBJ2-7, with D uncertain. Trimming took off 5 bases at V and 5 bases at J, with 13 bases between the two ends. Germline V gene data show CDR1 as SQVTM and CDR2 as ANQGSEA. The CDR3 length is 12 residues.

The table lists this clonotype with many counts. The rearrangement joins TRBV6-2 or TRBV6-3 to TRBJ2-7; D gene unclear. V lost 2 bases and J lost 0, with 11 bases in between. CDR1 MNHEY and CDR2 SVGEGT come from the germline V gene. The CDR3 contains 15 residues. CDR3 loop: CASSYAAESSYEQYF. Written as DNA, the CDR3 is TGTGCCAGCAGTTACGCCGCGGAAAGCTCCTACGAGCAGTACTTC.

The chain links TRBV7-6 to TRBJ2-1; tentative D call: TRBD2 (5 bases). Per germline, CDR1 SGHVS and CDR2 FNYEAQ. There are 15 residues in the CDR3. Trimming removed 5 bases at V and 8 bases at J, with 19 bases between. This CDR3 reads CASSPRTGNVDEQFF. CDR3 DNA sequence: TGTGCCAGCAGCCCCCGGACCGGGAACGTCGATGAGCAGTTCTTC.

This clonotype was detected a few times. The chain recombines TRBV6-1 with TRBJ1-5; 9 bases map to TRBD1. CDR1 is MNHNS, CDR2 SASEGT, per germline. The CDR3 has 14 amino acids. J was trimmed by 7 bases and V by 6 bases; bases with no gene match: 7. CDR3 nucleotide sequence: TGTGCCAGCAGGCTGGGACAGGGCGAGCAGCCCCAGCATTTT. Translation: CASRLGQGEQPQHF.

In this sample, this clonotype turned up many times. The V and J genes are TRBV20-1 and TRBJ2-5; 8 bases map to TRBD2. V was pared by 5 bases and J by 5 bases, with 10 bases of the junction left unmatched. This CDR3 contains 14 residues. CDR1 and CDR2 from the germline V gene are DFQATT and SNEGSKA (reference sequence). The CDR3 sequence is CSARRIAGTETQYF. The CDR3 nucleotides read TGCAGTGCTCGTCGGATAGCGGGGACGGAGACCCAGTACTTC.

In its sample, this clonotype was seen many times. The chain links TRBV9 to TRBJ2-1; D call uncertain. The V gene's germline CDR1 is SGDLS and CDR2 YYNGEE. The CDR3 spans 14 residues. Trimming shortened V by 0 bases and J by 9 bases, and 13 bases separated the two germline ends. CDR3 protein: CASSVEAKGSEQFF. CDR3 in DNA: TGTGCCAGCAGCGTAGAAGCTAAAGGAAGTGAGCAGTTCTTC.

The sample holds many counts of this clonotype. The rearrangement joins TRBV7-8 to TRBJ1-2, with a possible D match to TRBD1 (5 bases). The CDR3 runs 15 residues. The ends were cut back, 4 bases at V and 6 bases at J, with 18 bases in the middle. CDR1 and CDR2 (germline): SGHVS, FQNEAQ. The CDR3 nucleotides read TGTGCCAGCAGCTCCCGAAAAGTCAGGGAGGATGGCTACACCTTC. Its protein is CASSSRKVREDGYTF.

This clonotype was detected ten times or more. The chain employs TRBV29-1 and TRBJ2-1, with TRBD2 matching over 9 bases. CDR3 length: 15 residues. Per germline, CDR1 SQVTM and CDR2 ANQGSEA. The trim removed 5 bases at V and 8 bases at J, leaving 13 bases unmatched. The CDR3 reads CSVRTGTSTFDEQFF. DNA of the CDR3: TGCAGCGTTCGAACCGGGACTAGCACGTTTGATGAGCAGTTCTTC.

The chain combines TRBV19 with TRBJ1-1; D call uncertain. The CDR3 contains 14 residues. V lost 5 bases and J 1 base, leaving 11 bases between the germline ends. The germline CDR1 and CDR2 sequences are LNHDA and SQIVND (reference sequence). Here the CDR3 reads CASSDGWGNTEAFF. DNA of the CDR3: TGTGCCAGTAGTGACGGATGGGGGAACACTGAAGCTTTCTTT.

This clonotype was observed many times. V usage is TRBV12-3 or TRBV12-4 and J usage is TRBJ1-1; D may be TRBD1 (6 bases). V shed 8 bases and J shed 13 bases, with 17 bases lying between them. The CDR3 is 11 residues long. CDR3 sequence reads: CASQYGSGVFF. In DNA form, the CDR3 reads TGTGCCAGCCAGTACGGGTCAGGGGTTTTCTTT.

This clonotype was seen at least ten times. V gene TRBV28 combines with J gene TRBJ2-5; D may be TRBD1 or TRBD2 (5 bases each). Looked up from germline, CDR1 is MDHEN and CDR2 is SYDVKM. The V end was cut by 6 bases, the J end by 0 bases, with 14 bases between. The CDR3 length is 15 residues. In DNA, the CDR3 is TGTGCCAGCAGCTGGGACGTAGAGTACCAAGAGACCCAGTACTTC. Protein sequence: CASSWDVEYQETQYF.

This clonotype has more than one count but fewer than ten. This chain joins TRBV4-2 and TRBJ2-7; D call uncertain. The CDR3 sequence is 15 residues long. V lost 1 base and J 5 bases, leaving 15 bases between the germline ends. Germline loops: CDR1 LGHNA, CDR2 YNFKEQ. The DNA for the CDR3 is TGTGCCAGCAGCCAAGGGGGTGTGACGAGTCACGAGCAGTACTTC. Its translation is CASSQGGVTSHEQYF.

The rearrangement uses TRBV11-3 and TRBJ1-1, with D unresolved. Germline CDR1 SGHNT, CDR2 YENEEA. Trimming cost V 0 bases and J 2 bases, with 7 bases left between them. This CDR3 spans 14 amino acids. CDR3 protein: CASSLDPVNTEAFF. The CDR3 DNA reads TGTGCCAGCAGCTTAGATCCTGTAAACACTGAAGCTTTCTTT. The entire variable domain, with the rest obtained from reference TRBV11-3 and TRBJ1-1, is as follows: EAGVVQSPRYKIIEKKQPVAFWCNPISGHNTLYWYLQNLGQGPELLIRYENEEAVDDSQLPKDRFSAERLKGVDSTLKIQPAELGDSAVYLCASSLDPVNTEAFFGQGTRLTVV.